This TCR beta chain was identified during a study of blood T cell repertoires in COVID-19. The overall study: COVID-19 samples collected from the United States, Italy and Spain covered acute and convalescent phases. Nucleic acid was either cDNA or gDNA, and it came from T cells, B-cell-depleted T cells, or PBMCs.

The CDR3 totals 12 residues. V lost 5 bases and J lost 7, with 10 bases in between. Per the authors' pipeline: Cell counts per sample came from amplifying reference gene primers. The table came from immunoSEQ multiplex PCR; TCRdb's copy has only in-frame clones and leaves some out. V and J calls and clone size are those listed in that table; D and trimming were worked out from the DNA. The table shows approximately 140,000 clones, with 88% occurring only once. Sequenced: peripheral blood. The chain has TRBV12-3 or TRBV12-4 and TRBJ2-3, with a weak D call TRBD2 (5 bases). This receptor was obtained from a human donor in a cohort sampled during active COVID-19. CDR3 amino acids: CASSEDYNTQYF. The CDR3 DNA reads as TGTGCCAGCAGTGAAGACTACAATACGCAGTATTTT.